The entry that follows covers one TCR beta chain sequence. Libraries were prepared by immunoSEQ multiplex PCR; TCRdb keeps only in-frame clonotypes and omits some of them. The sample shows about 69,000 clones, approximately 80% of them seen only once. This entry belongs to a study of control samples from healthy donors and cancer patients. The source is a woman between 45 and 60 years old with lung cancer. Material for sequencing was PBMCs.

The chain's CDR3 is CASSSDRGQTEAFF. The CDR3, as DNA: TGTGCCAGCAGCTCAGACAGGGGGCAGACTGAAGCTTTCTTT. The genes are TRBV5-4 and TRBJ1-1; 10 bases fit TRBD1. V lost 3 bases, J lost 5 bases, and 4 bases stayed unmatched. The CDR3 runs to 14 residues. CDR1 is SGHNT, CDR2 YYREEE, per germline (reference sequence).